Below, one T cell receptor beta chain is given with its context. Its antigen is undetermined. V was pared by 9 bases and J by 0 bases, with 1 base of the junction left unmatched. This CDR3 region has 13 residues. Germline lookup yields CDR1 ENHRY and CDR2 SYGVKD. Patient tissue came from resections in Japan or China, 2014–2017. This sample was included in a study of immune evolution from preneoplasia to lung adenocarcinoma. Study as a whole: HLA loss of heterozygosity: 5.5% to 8.5% AIS, 15% MIA, 30% to 35% ADC, none AAH. General study points: Normal lung had the highest top T cell clone frequencies.

The table came from immunoSEQ multiplex PCR; TCRdb's copy has only in-frame clones and leaves some out. Of 7,500 to 10,000 clones in the sample, about 88% are singletons; the top ten hold just under 3%. This chain joins TRBV10-3 and TRBJ2-5, with 10 nucleotides matching TRBD2. The sequencing input was FFPE invasive lung adenocarcinoma tissue. This receptor was taken from a person aged 65 to 85 with invasive lung adenocarcinoma. Some clones in this sample may be carry-over from other donors' samples. In nucleotides, the CDR3 is TGTGCCATTGGACTAGCGGACCAAGAGACCCAGTACTTC. Amino acids: CAIGLADQETQYF.